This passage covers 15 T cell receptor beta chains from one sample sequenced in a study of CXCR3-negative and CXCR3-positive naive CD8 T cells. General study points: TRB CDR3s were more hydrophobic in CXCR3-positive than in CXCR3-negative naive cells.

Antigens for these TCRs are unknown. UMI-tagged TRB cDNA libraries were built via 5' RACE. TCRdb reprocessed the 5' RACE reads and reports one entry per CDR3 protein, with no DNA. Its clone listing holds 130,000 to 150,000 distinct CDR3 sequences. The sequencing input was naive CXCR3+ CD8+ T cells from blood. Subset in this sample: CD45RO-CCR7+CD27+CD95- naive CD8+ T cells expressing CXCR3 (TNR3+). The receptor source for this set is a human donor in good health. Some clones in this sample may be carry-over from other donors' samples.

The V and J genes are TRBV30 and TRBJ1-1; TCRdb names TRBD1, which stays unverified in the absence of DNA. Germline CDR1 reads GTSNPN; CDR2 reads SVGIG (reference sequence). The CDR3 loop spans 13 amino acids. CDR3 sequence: CAWSYGGNTEAFF.

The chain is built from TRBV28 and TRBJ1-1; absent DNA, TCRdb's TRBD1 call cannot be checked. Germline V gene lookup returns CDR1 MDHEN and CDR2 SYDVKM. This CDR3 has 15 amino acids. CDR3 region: CASSFWGQGDTEAFF.

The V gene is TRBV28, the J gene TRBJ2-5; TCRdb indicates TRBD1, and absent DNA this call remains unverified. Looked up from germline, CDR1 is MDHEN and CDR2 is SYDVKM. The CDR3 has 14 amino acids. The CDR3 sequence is CASSSRDPRETQYF.

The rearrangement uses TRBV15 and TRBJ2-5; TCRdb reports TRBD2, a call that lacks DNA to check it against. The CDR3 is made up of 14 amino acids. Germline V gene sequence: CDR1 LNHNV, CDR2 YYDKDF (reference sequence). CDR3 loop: CATSRKTSPETQYF. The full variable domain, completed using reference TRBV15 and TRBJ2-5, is DAMVIQNPRYQVTQFGKPVTLSCSQTLNHNVMYWYQQKSSQAPKLLFHYYDKDFNNEADTPDNFQSRRPNTSFCFLDIRSPGLGDTAMYLCATSRKTSPETQYFGPGTRLLVL.

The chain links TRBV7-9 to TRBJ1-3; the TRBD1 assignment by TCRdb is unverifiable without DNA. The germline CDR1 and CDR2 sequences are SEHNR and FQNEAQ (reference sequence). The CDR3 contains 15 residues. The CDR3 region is CASSPGRSSGNTIYF. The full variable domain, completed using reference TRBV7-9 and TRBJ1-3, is DTGVSQNPRHKITKRGQNVTFRCDPISEHNRLYWYRQTLGQGPEFLTYFQNEAQLEKSRLLSDRFSAERPKGSFSTLEIQRTEQGDSAMYLCASSPGRSSGNTIYFGEGSWLTVV.

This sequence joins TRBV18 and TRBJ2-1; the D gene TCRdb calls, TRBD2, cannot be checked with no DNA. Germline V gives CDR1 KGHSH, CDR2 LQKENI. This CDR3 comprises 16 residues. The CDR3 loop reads CASSRGLAGMDNEQFF. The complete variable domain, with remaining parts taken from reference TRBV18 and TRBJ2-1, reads NAGVMQNPRHLVRRRGQEARLRCSPMKGHSHVYWYRQLPEEGLKFMVYLQKENIIDESGMPKERFSAEFPKEGPSILRIQQVVRGDSAAYFCASSRGLAGMDNEQFFGPGTRLTVL.

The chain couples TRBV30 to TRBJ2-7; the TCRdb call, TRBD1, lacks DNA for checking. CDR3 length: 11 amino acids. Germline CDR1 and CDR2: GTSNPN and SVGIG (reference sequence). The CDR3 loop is CAWSREYEQYF.

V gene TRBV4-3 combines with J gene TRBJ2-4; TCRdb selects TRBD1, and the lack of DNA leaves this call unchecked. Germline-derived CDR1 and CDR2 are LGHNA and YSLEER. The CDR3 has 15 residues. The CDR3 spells CASSPAGDPKNIQYF.

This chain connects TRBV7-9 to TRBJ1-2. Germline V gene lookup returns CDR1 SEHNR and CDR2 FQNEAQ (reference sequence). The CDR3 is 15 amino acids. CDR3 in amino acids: CASSSSERDGYGYTF.

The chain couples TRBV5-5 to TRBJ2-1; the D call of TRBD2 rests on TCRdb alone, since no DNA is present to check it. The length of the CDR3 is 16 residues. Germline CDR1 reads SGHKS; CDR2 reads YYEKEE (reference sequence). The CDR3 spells CASSLGSGRGWNEQFF. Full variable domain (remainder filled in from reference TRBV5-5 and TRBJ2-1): DAGVTQSPTHLIKTRGQQVTLRCSPISGHKSVSWYQQVLGQGPQFIFQYYEKEERGRGNFPDRFSARQFPNYSSELNVNALLLGDSALYLCASSLGSGRGWNEQFFGPGTRLTVL.

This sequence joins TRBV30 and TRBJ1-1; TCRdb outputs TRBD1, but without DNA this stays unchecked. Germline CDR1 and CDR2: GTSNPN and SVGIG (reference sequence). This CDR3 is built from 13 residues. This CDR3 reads CASSVLGGTEAFF.

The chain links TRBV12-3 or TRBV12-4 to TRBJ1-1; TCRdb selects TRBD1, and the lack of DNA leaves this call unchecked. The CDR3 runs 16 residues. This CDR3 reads CASTPEGGWWNTEAFF.

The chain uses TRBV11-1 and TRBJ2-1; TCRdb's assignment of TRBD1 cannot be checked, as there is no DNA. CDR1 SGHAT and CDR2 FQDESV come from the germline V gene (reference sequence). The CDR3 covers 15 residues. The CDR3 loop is CASSPLQGGYNEQFF. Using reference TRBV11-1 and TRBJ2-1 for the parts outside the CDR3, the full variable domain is EAEVAQSPRYKITEKSQAVAFWCDPISGHATLYWYRQILGQGPELLVQFQDESVVDDSQLPKDRFSAERLKGVDSTLKIQPAELGDSAMYLCASSPLQGGYNEQFFGPGTRLTVL.

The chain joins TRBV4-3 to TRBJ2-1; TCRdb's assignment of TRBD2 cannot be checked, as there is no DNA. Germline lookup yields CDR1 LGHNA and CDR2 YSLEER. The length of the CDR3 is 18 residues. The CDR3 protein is CASSQEIASGAGYNEQFF.

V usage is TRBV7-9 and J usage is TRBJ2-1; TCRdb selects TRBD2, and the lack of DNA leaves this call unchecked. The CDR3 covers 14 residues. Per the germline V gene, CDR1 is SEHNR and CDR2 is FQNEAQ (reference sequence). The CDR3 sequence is CATSTSGRANEQFF.